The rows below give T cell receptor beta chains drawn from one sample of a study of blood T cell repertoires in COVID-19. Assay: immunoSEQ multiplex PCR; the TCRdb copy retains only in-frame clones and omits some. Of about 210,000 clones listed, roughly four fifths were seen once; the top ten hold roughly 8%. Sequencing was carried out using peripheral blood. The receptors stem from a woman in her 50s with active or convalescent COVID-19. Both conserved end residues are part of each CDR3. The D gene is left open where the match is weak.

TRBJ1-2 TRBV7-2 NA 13 CASSPFGNYGYTF TGTGCCAGCAGCCCCTTCGGGAACTATGGCTACACCTTC
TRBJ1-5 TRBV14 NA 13 CASSQDRNQPQHF TGTGCCAGCAGCCAAGATCGGAATCAGCCCCAGCATTTT
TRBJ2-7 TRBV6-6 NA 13 CASSPLIPYEQYF TGTGCCAGCAGTCCCCTAATCCCCTACGAGCAGTACTTC
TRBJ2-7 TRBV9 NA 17 CASSPSLGADTTYEQYF TGTGCCAGCAGCCCTTCTTTGGGAGCAGATACTACCTACGAGCAGTACTTC
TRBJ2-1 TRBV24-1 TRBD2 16 CATSDFSGGAYNEQFF TGTGCCACCAGTGATTTTAGCGGGGGGGCCTACAATGAGCAGTTCTTC
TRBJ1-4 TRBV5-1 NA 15 CASSLEGLHNEKLFF TGCGCCAGCAGCTTGGAAGGACTTCACAATGAAAAACTGTTTTTT
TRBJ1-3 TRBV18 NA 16 CASSPLSGETGNTIYF TGTGCCAGCTCACCACTATCAGGGGAAACTGGAAACACCATATATTTT
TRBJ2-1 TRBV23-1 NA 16 CASSQSGRGLYNEQFF TGCGCCAGCAGTCAATCCGGAAGGGGCCTTTACAATGAGCAGTTCTTC
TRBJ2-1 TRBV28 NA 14 CASSPSFVEFEQFF TGTGCCAGCAGTCCGTCCTTTGTGGAGTTTGAGCAGTTCTTC
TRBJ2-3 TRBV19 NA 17 CASSSLALRVLSDTQYF TGTGCCAGTAGTTCCTTGGCATTGAGGGTTTTATCAGATACGCAGTATTTT